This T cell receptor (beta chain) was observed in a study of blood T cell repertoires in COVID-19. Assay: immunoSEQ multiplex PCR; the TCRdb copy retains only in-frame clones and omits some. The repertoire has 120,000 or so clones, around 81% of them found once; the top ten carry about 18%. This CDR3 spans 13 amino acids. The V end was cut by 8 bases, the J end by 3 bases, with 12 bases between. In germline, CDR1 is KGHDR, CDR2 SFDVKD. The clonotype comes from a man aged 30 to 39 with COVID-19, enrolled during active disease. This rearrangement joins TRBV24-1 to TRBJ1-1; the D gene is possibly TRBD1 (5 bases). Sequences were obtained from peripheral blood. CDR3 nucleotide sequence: TGTGCCACCACCTCGACAGAAGACACTGAAGCTTTCTTT. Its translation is CATTSTEDTEAFF.